The 4 T cell receptor beta chains below all came from one sample that was sequenced in a study of T cells in Graves' hyperthyroidism and ophthalmopathy. Amplified TCR beta CDR3 regions derived from RNA transcripts. RT-PCR in the first round (using the HTBI primer set) targeted the TCR CDR3. TCRdb re-called the multiplex PCR reads with MiXCR, one entry per CDR3 protein. The table has nearly 250,000 distinct CDR3 sequences, around 26% seen once. Sequencing was done on a sample of blood. The receptors stem from a woman aged 40 to 50 with Graves' ophthalmopathy.

This clonotype was counted many times. This chain connects TRBV5-1 to TRBJ2-7; no clear D gene. The CDR3 contains 13 residues. V lost 4 bases and J 7 bases, leaving 15 bases between the germline ends. Germline V gene lookup returns CDR1 SGHRS and CDR2 YFSETQ. The CDR3 reads CASSNGVLMEQYF. The CDR3 nucleotides are TGCGCCAGCAGCAATGGGGTTTTGATGGAGCAGTACTTC.

This clonotype was counted ten times or more. This chain connects TRBV5-1 to TRBJ2-7; TRBD2 matches at 7 bases. In germline, CDR1 is SGHRS, CDR2 YFSETQ. There are 14 residues in the CDR3. The V gene end was trimmed by 5 bases and the J gene end by 6 bases; junction bases not matched to a gene: 11. CDR3 sequence reads: CASREDGRFSEQYF. As DNA, the CDR3 is TGCGCCAGCAGGGAAGACGGGAGGTTCAGCGAGCAGTACTTC.

This clonotype was observed a handful of times. The chain is built from TRBV12-3 or TRBV12-4 and TRBJ1-1; no definite D call. The V and J ends lost 7 bases and 1 base respectively, with 19 bases between them. The CDR3 spans 16 residues. CDR3 DNA: TGTGCCAGCACCCTGACCTCCGGGCAAGCGAACACTGAAGCTTTCTTT. This gives the protein CASTLTSGQANTEAFF.

The gene calls are TRBV27 and TRBJ1-1; D is ambiguous. The CDR3 is 14 residues long. From germline, CDR1 is MNHEY and CDR2 SMNVEV (reference sequence). Trimming left V 1 base short and J 1 base short, with 7 bases between. CDR3 nucleotide sequence: TGTGCCAGCAGTTTATTTCCAGGGAACACTGAAGCTTTCTTT. Protein sequence: CASSLFPGNTEAFF.